The present entry profiles one TCR beta chain with its context. Its antigen is unidentified. The record originates from a study of shared clonotypes between healthy human individuals. The J segment lost 3 bases and the V segment lost 4 bases, leaving 8 bases of the junction unmatched. Germline assignment: CDR1 SQVTM and CDR2 ANQGSEA. The CDR3 has 16 residues. Template for every sorted-subset replicate PCR totaled about 0.2 ug DNA, roughly 30,000 T cell genomes. The method was immunoSEQ multiplex PCR; TCRdb's version includes in-frame clones alone and lacks a portion of them. This table has 600,000 to 700,000 clones, 60% to 75% appearing once. Study conclusions and caveats: Rarefaction revealed incomplete sorted-subset sequencing despite large depth.

Material: memory CD4+ T cells sorted from blood. As for subset: CD45RA-negative fraction. The J gene is TRBJ2-1, the V gene TRBV29-1; 11 nucleotides match TRBD2. The receptor comes from a young woman in good health. CDR3 amino acids: CSVVAGGPQNYNEQFF. Written as DNA, the CDR3 is TGCAGCGTTGTAGCGGGAGGGCCCCAAAACTACAATGAGCAGTTCTTC.